The 28 T cell receptor beta chains below all came from one sample that was sequenced in a study of CD8 T cells in ankylosing spondylitis. These receptors lack a known antigen. TCRdb itself ran the 5' RACE reads through MiXCR, one entry per CDR3 protein. The table lists more than 400,000 distinct CDR3 sequences, roughly 5.2% of them singletons, with around 3.4% in the top ten. Study-wide results and limits: It appeared that ankylosing spondylitis blood was characterized by a TCR beta motif of several highly homologous variants.

The source material was blood, either unsorted or a sorted T cell fraction (not recorded which). The receptors stem from a male donor with ankylosing spondylitis.

The chain is built from TRBV5-1 and TRBJ2-7; no definite D call. The CDR3 totals 13 residues. Germline V CDR1 and CDR2: SGHRS, YFSETQ. V dropped 4 bases and J dropped 6 bases, with 14 bases sitting between them. The CDR3 region has the DNA TGCGCCAGCAGCATCCTCTCTTTAGGCGAGCAGTACTTC. Its translation: CASSILSLGEQYF.

This clonotype showed up many times. V usage is TRBV4-3 and J usage is TRBJ2-1; 11 bases fit TRBD1. V lost 0 bases, J lost 6 bases, and 4 bases stayed unmatched. The CDR3 is made up of 16 amino acids. In germline, CDR1 is LGHNA, CDR2 YSLEER. Here the CDR3 reads CASSQDAGTGGNEQFF. CDR3 nucleotide sequence: TGCGCCAGCAGCCAAGATGCCGGGACAGGGGGCAATGAGCAGTTCTTC.

This clonotype was found many times. The DNA for the CDR3 is TGTGCCAGCAGTAACAGGGACAGGGAGTCTAGGTTCTTC. Translating it yields CASSNRDRESRFF. This chain uses TRBV6-2 or TRBV6-3 with TRBJ2-1; TRBD1 agrees at 9 bases. The ends lost 5 bases at V and 15 bases at J; junction bases unmatched: 11. Germline V gene lookup returns CDR1 MNHEY and CDR2 SVGEGT. The CDR3 runs 13 residues.

The table lists this clonotype with many counts. This chain links TRBV10-3 with TRBJ1-4; TRBD1 is a possible D gene (5 bases). CDR1 ENHRY and CDR2 SYGVKD come from the germline V gene. CDR3 size: 11 residues. V was shortened by 10 bases and J by 6 bases, with 9 bases between the two germline ends. Here the CDR3 DNA reads TGTGCCACCCAGGGCCATGAAAAACTGTTTTTT. Translating gives CATQGHEKLFF.

This clonotype has a handful of counts. The chain is built from TRBV28 and TRBJ2-1; D possibly corresponds to TRBD2 (5 bases). Germline values: CDR1 MDHEN, CDR2 SYDVKM. V lost 5 bases and J 2 bases, leaving 13 bases between the germline ends. The CDR3 is 15 residues long. The CDR3 reads CASSARDYTYNEQFF. For the CDR3, the DNA is TGTGCCAGCAGTGCCCGGGATTACACCTACAATGAGCAGTTCTTC.

This clonotype has at least ten counts. This chain connects TRBV7-8 to TRBJ2-7; TRBD1 is a possible D gene (5 bases). This CDR3 has 13 amino acids. Trimming left V 7 bases short and J 6 bases short, with 16 bases between. Per germline, CDR1 SGHVS and CDR2 FQNEAQ. The CDR3 loop reads CASTRGPTGEQYF. DNA for the CDR3: TGTGCCAGCACAAGGGGTCCAACGGGCGAGCAGTACTTC.

The sample holds many counts of this clonotype. The J gene is TRBJ2-5, the V gene TRBV20-1; D gene ambiguous. Germline V gives CDR1 DFQATT, CDR2 SNEGSKA (reference sequence). The CDR3 loop spans 12 amino acids. Trimming cost V 6 bases and J 5 bases, with 13 bases left between them. The CDR3 DNA follows: TGCAGTGCCCGGACCCGTATCGAGACCCAGTACTTC. Translation: CSARTRIETQYF.

The sample holds many counts of this clonotype. This chain joins TRBV29-1 and TRBJ2-5; D possibly corresponds to TRBD2 (5 bases). V gave up 0 bases and J gave up 4 bases, with 15 bases separating them. The CDR3 is 15 residues long. Germline CDR1 is SQVTM and CDR2 is ANQGSEA. The CDR3 DNA sequence: TGCAGCGTTGAAGATCGAGGAGGACCGGGAGAGACCCAGTACTTC. It yields the protein CSVEDRGGPGETQYF.

This clonotype has ten or more counts. The chain is built from TRBV27 and TRBJ2-7; D ambiguous. Per the germline V gene, CDR1 is MNHEY and CDR2 is SMNVEV (reference sequence). The V gene lost 0 bases and the J gene lost 6 bases, with 12 bases spanning the gap. The CDR3 extends over 14 amino acids. CDR3 sequence: CASSLSVPSGEQYF. The CDR3 DNA is TGTGCCAGCAGTTTATCGGTACCTTCAGGCGAGCAGTACTTC.

This clonotype was observed many times. V is TRBV5-5 and J is TRBJ1-1; 9 bases fit TRBD1. Trimming cost V 4 bases and J 2 bases; bases outside gene matches: 6. This CDR3 comprises 15 residues. CDR1 is SGHKS and CDR2 is YYEKEE in the germline V gene (reference sequence). This chain's CDR3 is CASSPRTGDNTEAFF. The CDR3, as DNA: TGTGCCAGCAGCCCTCGGACAGGGGACAACACTGAAGCTTTCTTT. Full variable domain (missing parts from reference TRBV5-5 and TRBJ1-1): DAGVTQSPTHLIKTRGQQVTLRCSPISGHKSVSWYQQVLGQGPQFIFQYYEKEERGRGNFPDRFSARQFPNYSSELNVNALLLGDSALYLCASSPRTGDNTEAFFGQGTRLTVV.

The table lists this clonotype with a few counts. The J gene is TRBJ2-2, the V gene TRBV18; TRBD2 aligns across 11 bases. With 5 bases clipped from V and 1 base from J, the junction kept 3 bases outside the gene matches. This CDR3 spans 16 amino acids. Germline CDR1 is KGHSH and CDR2 is LQKENI. The CDR3 coding sequence is TGTGCCAGCTCATTTACTAGCGGGAGGAACACCGGGGAGCTGTTTTTT. Translation gives CASSFTSGRNTGELFF.

This clonotype was recorded at least ten times. Here the CDR3 reads CASNTLAGMNEQFF. CDR3 sequence (DNA): TGTGCCAGCAACACACTAGCGGGAATGAATGAGCAGTTCTTC. This chain connects TRBV28 to TRBJ2-1; TRBD2 matches 10 bases. This CDR3 contains 14 residues. V lost 7 bases to trimming and J lost 7 bases; unmatched junction nucleotides: 7. Germline loops: CDR1 MDHEN, CDR2 SYDVKM.

V is TRBV3-1 and J is TRBJ2-1; 16 bases line up with TRBD2. J lost 0 bases, V lost 3 bases, and 11 bases had no gene match. The germline CDR1 and CDR2 sequences are LGHDT and YNNKEL (reference sequence). The length of the CDR3 is 21 residues. This CDR3 reads CASSHPRWGLAGGSSYNEQFF. In DNA, the CDR3 is TGTGCCAGCAGCCATCCCCGATGGGGACTAGCGGGGGGGAGCTCCTACAATGAGCAGTTCTTC.

In this sample, this clonotype turned up many times. The chain has TRBV9 and TRBJ2-3, with D possibly matching TRBD1 (6 bases). Germline V CDR1 and CDR2: SGDLS, YYNGEE. Trimming shortened V by 4 bases and J by 0 bases, and 12 bases separated the two germline ends. CDR3 length equals 15 residues. CDR3 sequence: CASSNRATSTDTQYF. CDR3 coding DNA: TGTGCCAGCAGCAACAGGGCGACTAGCACAGATACGCAGTATTTT.

This clonotype was detected many times. The chain recombines TRBV6-5 with TRBJ1-2; 8 nucleotides match TRBD1. Looked up from germline, CDR1 is MNHEY and CDR2 is SVGAGI. The CDR3 loop spans 15 amino acids. V shed 4 bases and J 8 bases; nucleotides not matched to a gene: 12. This CDR3 is CASSSRQGTGHGYTF. DNA for the CDR3: TGTGCCAGCAGTTCCCGACAGGGGACGGGGCACGGCTACACCTTC.

V usage is TRBV20-1 and J usage is TRBJ2-3; 9 bases are a match to TRBD2. This CDR3 has 17 amino acids. V was clipped by 0 bases and J by 0 bases; unmatched bases: 7. The germline V gene encodes CDR1 DFQATT and CDR2 SNEGSKA (reference sequence). DNA of the CDR3: TGCAGTGCTAGAGATAGAATTAGCGGGGGTAGCACAGATACGCAGTATTTT. This encodes CSARDRISGGSTDTQYF.

In this sample, this clonotype turned up a few times. This rearrangement joins TRBV10-3 to TRBJ2-2; TRBD2 matches 7 bases. J gave up 7 bases and V 6 bases, and 14 bases lay outside the gene matches. The CDR3 has 16 residues. Germline lookup yields CDR1 ENHRY and CDR2 SYGVKD. CDR3 sequence (DNA): TGTGCCATCAGGCCCACAACGGGGGGACTTATCGGGGAGCTGTTTTTT. Amino acids: CAIRPTTGGLIGELFF.

The genes are TRBV30 and TRBJ1-5; no clear D. V dropped 0 bases and J dropped 8 bases, with 11 bases sitting between them. CDR3 length equals 13 residues. The germline CDR1 and CDR2 sequences are GTSNPN and SVGIG (reference sequence). For the CDR3, the DNA is TGTGCCTGGAGTGTTGTAAATGAAGAGCCCCAGCATTTT. Protein: CAWSVVNEEPQHF.

This clonotype has a count of ten or more. This chain joins TRBV20-1 and TRBJ2-1; D is possibly TRBD2 (6 bases). V lost 4 bases, J lost 5 bases, and 12 bases lay in between. Germline CDR1 is DFQATT and CDR2 is SNEGSKA (reference sequence). CDR3 length: 13 amino acids. Here the CDR3 DNA reads TGCAGTGCTACGAGGGACTGGAACAATGAGCAGTTCTTC. This codes for CSATRDWNNEQFF.

In its sample, this clonotype was seen many times. The V and J genes are TRBV29-1 and TRBJ1-2; D is perhaps TRBD1 (6 bases). Trimming stripped 8 bases from V and 2 bases from J, with 15 bases between. The CDR3 spans 13 residues. Germline V CDR1 and CDR2: SQVTM, ANQGSEA. For the CDR3, the DNA is TGCAGCTTCAGGGGCCTTAGGAACTATGGCTACACCTTC. It yields the protein CSFRGLRNYGYTF.

This clonotype has a handful of counts. J is TRBJ1-1 and V is TRBV3-1; D call uncertain. The CDR3 runs 14 residues. V lost 4 bases, J lost 1 base, and 10 bases lay in between. Germline CDR1 reads LGHDT; CDR2 reads YNNKEL (reference sequence). The CDR3: CASSLGFSNTEAFF. CDR3 DNA sequence: TGTGCCAGCAGCCTTGGGTTTTCGAACACTGAAGCTTTCTTT. The full variable domain, its missing parts supplied by reference TRBV3-1 and TRBJ1-1, is DTAVSQTPKYLVTQMGNDKSIKCEQNLGHDTMYWYKQDSKKFLKIMFSYNNKELIINETVPNRFSPKSPDKAHLNLHINSLELGDSAVYFCASSLGFSNTEAFFGQGTRLTVV.

This clonotype was observed many times. V usage is TRBV12-3 or TRBV12-4 and J usage is TRBJ1-2; D uncertain. The CDR3 runs to 12 residues. Trimming shortened V by 6 bases and J by 8 bases, and 13 bases separated the two germline ends. CDR3 in amino acids: CASSPTHRGYTF. In nucleotides, the CDR3 is TGTGCCAGCAGCCCGACTCACAGAGGCTACACCTTC.

The table lists this clonotype with many counts. V and J are TRBV7-9 and TRBJ2-7; 8 positions match TRBD1. The CDR3 loop spans 14 amino acids. Trimming at V came to 1 base and at J to 6 bases, leaving 5 bases not matched to a gene. Germline CDR1 is SEHNR and CDR2 is FQNEAQ (reference sequence). This CDR3 is CASSLDRGITEQYF. Written as DNA, the CDR3 is TGTGCCAGCAGCTTAGACAGGGGGATCACCGAGCAGTACTTC.

This clonotype was detected ten times or more. The chain links TRBV6-1 to TRBJ1-6; D is undetermined. This CDR3 is built from 16 residues. Germline CDR1 is MNHNS and CDR2 is SASEGT. The V and J ends lost 2 bases and 5 bases respectively, with 13 bases between them. The CDR3: CASSENLPVNNSPLHF. The CDR3, as DNA: TGTGCCAGCAGTGAAAACCTGCCAGTCAATAATTCACCCCTCCACTTT.

This clonotype was seen at least ten times. The chain joins TRBV4-3 to TRBJ1-4; no clear D gene. The CDR3 runs 16 residues. CDR1 and CDR2 from the germline V gene are LGHNA and YSLEER. V gave up 5 bases and J gave up 6 bases, with 19 bases separating them. CDR3 in amino acids: CASSEGKDFLHEKLFF. The CDR3 DNA sequence: TGCGCCAGCAGCGAAGGGAAGGACTTTCTGCATGAAAAACTGTTTTTT.

The sample holds a few counts of this clonotype. The genes are TRBV20-1 and TRBJ2-5; perhaps TRBD2 as D (5 bases). V lost 3 bases to trimming and J lost 5 bases, with 10 bases between them. From germline, CDR1 is DFQATT and CDR2 SNEGSKA (reference sequence). The CDR3 has 12 amino acids. This chain's CDR3 is CSARLSGETQYF. DNA of the CDR3: TGCAGTGCTAGGCTGTCGGGGGAGACCCAGTACTTC.

This clonotype was found a few times. This sequence joins TRBV12-5 and TRBJ2-1, with D unclear. V dropped 1 base and J dropped 2 bases, with 3 bases sitting between them. Per the germline V gene, CDR1 is LGHNT and CDR2 is FRNRAP. This CDR3 region has 13 residues. In DNA, the CDR3 is TGTGCTAGTGGTTTGGACCCCTACAATGAGCAGTTCTTC. As protein: CASGLDPYNEQFF.

This clonotype has ten or more counts. The gene calls are TRBV7-8 and TRBJ2-7, with 7 bases that match TRBD1. V was clipped by 3 bases and J by 2 bases; unmatched bases: 7. CDR1 and CDR2 from the germline V gene are SGHVS and FQNEAQ. This CDR3 is 15 amino acids long. The CDR3 DNA reads TGTGCCAGCAGCTTCGGCAGGGGGAACACCTACGAGCAGTACTTC. This sequence encodes CASSFGRGNTYEQYF.